Listed below are T cell receptor beta chains from one sample, sequenced in a study of CD8 T cells in Susac syndrome. Each CDR3 protein gets one entry after TCRdb re-called the immunoSEQ multiplex PCR reads with MiXCR. The sample comprises about 210,000 distinct CDR3 sequences, approximately 94% of which are singletons, and under 0.2% rests with the top ten. Sequenced sample: CD4+ T cells from PBMCs. All receptors derive from a human donor with Susac syndrome. The CDR3 runs from the conserved cysteine through the conserved F or W. The order of the fields is V gene, D gene, J gene, clone size, CDR3 protein, CDR3 DNA. D genes are given only for firm matches. Clone size is shown for a subset of rows, as once, few, many or a class of expanded clone.

TRBV28	-	TRBJ2-7	-	CASSLSAGNYEQYF	TGTGCCAGCAGTTTATCGGCGGGGAACTACGAGCAGTACTTC
TRBV30	-	TRBJ2-7	once	CAWSAEAASYEQYF	TGTGCCTGGAGTGCGGAGGCAGCCTCCTACGAGCAGTACTTC
TRBV5-1	-	TRBJ2-5	-	CASSFEVNQETQYF	TGCGCCAGCAGCTTCGAGGTAAACCAAGAGACCCAGTACTTC
TRBV7-2	TRBD2	TRBJ2-3	-	CASSLRLAGSTDTQYF	TGTGCCAGCAGCTTAAGGCTAGCGGGAAGCACAGATACGCAGTATTTT
TRBV5-6	-	TRBJ2-7	-	CASSLRQDHFYEQYF	TGTGCCAGCAGCTTAAGACAGGACCACTTCTACGAGCAGTACTTC
TRBV5-1	-	TRBJ2-1	-	CASSRTAGTAGYNEQFF	TGCGCCAGCAGCCGGACCGCAGGGACGGCGGGCTACAATGAGCAGTTCTTC
TRBV19	-	TRBJ1-2	-	CASTLRPALNYGYTF	TGTGCCAGTACCCTGCGGCCAGCCCTTAACTATGGCTACACCTTC
TRBV30	-	TRBJ1-1	-	CAWDKEAFF	TGTGCCTGGGACAAAGAAGCTTTCTTT
TRBV20-1	-	TRBJ1-3	-	CSATTAFSGNTIYF	TGCAGTGCGACGACAGCTTTCTCTGGAAACACCATATATTTT
TRBV20-1	TRBD1	TRBJ1-1	-	CSANRQGANTEAFF	TGCAGTGCTAATCGACAGGGGGCGAACACTGAAGCTTTCTTT
TRBV7-9	-	TRBJ2-7	-	CASSFYPEVTEQYF	TGTGCCAGCAGCTTCTACCCTGAGGTTACCGAGCAGTACTTC
TRBV2	TRBD2	TRBJ2-3	-	CASSGDSGLDTQYF	TGTGCCAGCAGTGGGGATAGCGGGCTAGATACGCAGTATTTT
TRBV7-3	-	TRBJ2-1	-	CASSLMYSYSYNEQFF	TGTGCCAGCAGCTTAATGTACTCCTACTCCTACAATGAGCAGTTCTTC
TRBV15	-	TRBJ1-5	-	CATSREFWGDQPQHF	TGTGCCACCAGCAGAGAGTTTTGGGGGGATCAGCCCCAGCATTTT
TRBV6-1	TRBD2	TRBJ2-4	-	CASSSLGEGAKNIQYF	TGTGCCAGCAGTAGCCTTGGGGAGGGGGCCAAAAACATTCAGTACTTC
TRBV5-4	TRBD2	TRBJ2-5	-	CASSPRGGGAGETQYF	TGTGCCAGCAGTCCCCGGGGCGGGGGGGCCGGGGAGACCCAGTACTTC
TRBV12-3/TRBV12-4	-	TRBJ1-3	-	CASSADSLPGNTIYF	TGTGCCAGCAGTGCCGACTCCCTCCCGGGAAACACCATATATTTT
TRBV6-5	-	TRBJ1-2	-	CASGGLPNYGYTF	TGTGCCAGCGGGGGACTTCCCAACTATGGCTACACCTTC
TRBV5-4	TRBD1	TRBJ1-2	-	CASSDNRGVYGYTF	TGTGCCAGCAGCGATAACAGGGGGGTCTATGGCTACACCTTC
TRBV6-4	-	TRBJ2-3	-	CASSTTGGQGDTQYF	TGTGCCAGCTCAACGACGGGCGGCCAGGGGGATACGCAGTATTTT
TRBV27	-	TRBJ2-7	-	CASRRGSGPYEQYF	TGTGCCAGCCGGAGGGGAAGTGGGCCCTACGAGCAGTACTTC
TRBV5-1	-	TRBJ2-1	-	CASSLIGDDEQFF	TGCGCCAGCAGCTTGATTGGGGACGATGAGCAGTTCTTC
TRBV7-2	-	TRBJ2-7	-	CASSLALGEQYF	TGTGCCAGCAGCTTAGCGCTCGGCGAGCAGTACTTC
TRBV9	-	TRBJ2-1	-	CASSGGVGAEQFF	TGTGCCAGCAGCGGGGGCGTCGGGGCGGAGCAGTTCTTC
TRBV11-2	TRBD2	TRBJ2-1	-	CASSLRTPRTSGGVGNEQFF	TGTGCCAGCAGCTTGAGAACCCCCCGGACTAGCGGGGGCGTTGGCAATGAGCAGTTCTTC
TRBV15	-	TRBJ1-1	-	CATSPWTQATGTEAFF	TGTGCCACCAGTCCTTGGACCCAAGCCACGGGGACTGAAGCTTTCTTT
TRBV14	-	TRBJ2-7	few	CASSQEVEGPRYF	TGTGCCAGCAGCCAAGAAGTAGAGGGCCCGCGGTACTTC
TRBV5-1	TRBD2	TRBJ2-3	-	CASSLTSGPTDTQYF	TGCGCCAGCAGCTTGACTAGCGGGCCCACAGATACGCAGTATTTT
TRBV30	-	TRBJ1-1	-	CAWSGRSQDEAFF	TGTGCCTGGAGTGGAAGAAGCCAGGATGAAGCTTTCTTT
TRBV24-1	TRBD2	TRBJ2-1	-	CATSDSSGRYNEQFF	TGTGCCACCAGTGATTCTAGCGGCCGCTACAATGAGCAGTTCTTC
TRBV5-1	-	TRBJ1-2	-	CASSLSGGDYGYTF	TGCGCCAGCAGCTTGTCGGGGGGAGACTATGGCTACACCTTC
TRBV10-3	-	TRBJ1-3	-	CAISDSPQGTIYF	TGTGCCATCAGCGATTCCCCGCAAGGCACCATATATTTT
TRBV18	TRBD1	TRBJ2-7	-	CASSTGQVAYYEQYF	TGTGCCAGCTCGACGGGACAGGTCGCCTACTACGAGCAGTACTTC
TRBV30	-	TRBJ1-6	-	CAWSSFQRSPLHF	TGTGCCTGGAGTTCCTTCCAGAGGTCACCCCTCCACTTT
TRBV5-1	-	TRBJ2-2	-	CASNQAGQTRTGELFF	TGCGCCAGCAACCAGGCGGGACAGACTCGCACCGGGGAGCTGTTTTTT
TRBV10-3	-	TRBJ1-1	-	CAISDARQGGSYTEAFF	TGTGCCATCAGTGATGCGCGGCAGGGAGGGTCCTACACTGAAGCTTTCTTT
TRBV5-1	-	TRBJ2-7	-	CASTWGGLVDEQYF	TGCGCCAGCACCTGGGGCGGACTGGTCGACGAGCAGTACTTC
TRBV12-3/TRBV12-4	-	TRBJ1-6	-	CASGWGGAGSPLHF	TGTGCCAGCGGATGGGGAGGCGCCGGATCACCCCTCCACTTT
TRBV20-1	-	TRBJ2-1	-	CSAREGGGDEQFF	TGCAGTGCTAGAGAGGGAGGGGGGGATGAGCAGTTCTTC
TRBV6-5	TRBD1	TRBJ2-3	-	CASSLRPTGTGGIDTQYF	TGTGCCAGCAGTTTACGGCCAACCGGGACAGGGGGGATCGATACGCAGTATTTT
TRBV19	-	TRBJ2-5	once	CAITGHIETQYF	TGTGCCATAACGGGACACATAGAGACCCAGTACTTC
TRBV5-6	-	TRBJ1-4	-	CASSLWQTATNEKLFF	TGTGCCAGCAGCTTGTGGCAGACTGCAACTAATGAAAAACTGTTTTTT
TRBV6-6	-	TRBJ2-5	-	CASNPRRSLQETQYF	TGTGCCAGCAACCCCAGACGATCACTTCAAGAGACCCAGTACTTC
TRBV28	-	TRBJ2-5	-	CASSWKETQYF	TGTGCCAGCAGTTGGAAAGAGACCCAGTACTTC
TRBV11-3	TRBD2	TRBJ2-3	once	CASSSGAGGPITQYF	TGTGCCAGCAGCTCAGGAGCGGGGGGGCCAATTACGCAGTATTTT
TRBV7-9	-	TRBJ2-7	-	CASSRSRDMDEQYF	TGTGCCAGCAGTCGGTCCCGGGACATGGACGAGCAGTACTTC
TRBV15	-	TRBJ1-5	-	CATSKQLGLNQPQHF	TGTGCCACCAGCAAACAGCTAGGGCTAAATCAGCCCCAGCATTTT
TRBV29-1	TRBD1	TRBJ1-2	-	CSVVQGGNYGYTF	TGCAGCGTTGTTCAGGGGGGTAACTATGGCTACACCTTC